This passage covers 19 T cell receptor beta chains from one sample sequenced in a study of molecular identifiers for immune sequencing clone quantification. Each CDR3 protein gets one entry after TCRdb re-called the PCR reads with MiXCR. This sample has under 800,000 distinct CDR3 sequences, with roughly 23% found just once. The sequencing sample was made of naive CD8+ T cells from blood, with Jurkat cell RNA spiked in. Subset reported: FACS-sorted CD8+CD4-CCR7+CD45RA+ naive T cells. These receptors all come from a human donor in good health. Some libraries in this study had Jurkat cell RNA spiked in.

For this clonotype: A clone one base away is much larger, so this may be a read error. CDR3 protein: CSARDRDRQGGSHEQYF. The CDR3 nucleotides are TGCAGTGCTAGAGACCGAGACCGTCAGGGGGGTTCGCACGAGCAGTACTTC. The chain recombines TRBV20-1 with TRBJ2-7; a possible D gene is TRBD1 (7 bases). From germline, CDR1 is DFQATT and CDR2 SNEGSKA (reference sequence). CDR3 length: 17 residues. The ends were cut back, 0 bases at V and 5 bases at J, with 23 bases in the middle.

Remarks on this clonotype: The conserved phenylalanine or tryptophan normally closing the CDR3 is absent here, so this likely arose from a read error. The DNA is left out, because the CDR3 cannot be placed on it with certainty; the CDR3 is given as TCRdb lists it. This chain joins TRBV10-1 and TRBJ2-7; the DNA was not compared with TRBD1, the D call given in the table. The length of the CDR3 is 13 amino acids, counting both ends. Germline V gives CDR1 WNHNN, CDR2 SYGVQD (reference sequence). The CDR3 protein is CASSGRTAPEQNI.

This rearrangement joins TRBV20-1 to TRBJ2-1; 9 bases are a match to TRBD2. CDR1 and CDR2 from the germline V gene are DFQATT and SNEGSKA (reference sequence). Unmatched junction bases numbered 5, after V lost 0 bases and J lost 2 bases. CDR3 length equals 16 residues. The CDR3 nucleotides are TGCAGTGCTAGAGATCTGGCGGGGGGGCCCTACAATGAGCAGTTCTTC. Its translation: CSARDLAGGPYNEQFF.

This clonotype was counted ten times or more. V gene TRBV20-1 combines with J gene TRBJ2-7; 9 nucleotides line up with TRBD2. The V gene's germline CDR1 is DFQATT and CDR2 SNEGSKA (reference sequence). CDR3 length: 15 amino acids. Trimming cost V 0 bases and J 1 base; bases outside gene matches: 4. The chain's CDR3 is CSARDSSGASYEQYF. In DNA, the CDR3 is TGCAGTGCTAGAGATTCTAGCGGGGCTTCCTACGAGCAGTACTTC.

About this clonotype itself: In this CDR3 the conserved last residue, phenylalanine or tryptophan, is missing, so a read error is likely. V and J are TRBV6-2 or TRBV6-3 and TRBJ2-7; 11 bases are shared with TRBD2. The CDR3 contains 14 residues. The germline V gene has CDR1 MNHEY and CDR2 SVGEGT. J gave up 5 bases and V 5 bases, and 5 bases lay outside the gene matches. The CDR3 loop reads CASSLAGGFHEQYS. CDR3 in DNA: TGTGCCAGCAGTCTAGCGGGAGGTTTCCACGAGCAGTACTCC.

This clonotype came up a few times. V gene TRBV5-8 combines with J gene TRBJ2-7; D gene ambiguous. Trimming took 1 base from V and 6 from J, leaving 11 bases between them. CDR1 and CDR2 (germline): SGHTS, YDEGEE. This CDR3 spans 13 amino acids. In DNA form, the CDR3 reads TGTGCCAGCAGCTTGTCGACCCTAGTCGAGCAGTACTTC. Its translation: CASSLSTLVEQYF.

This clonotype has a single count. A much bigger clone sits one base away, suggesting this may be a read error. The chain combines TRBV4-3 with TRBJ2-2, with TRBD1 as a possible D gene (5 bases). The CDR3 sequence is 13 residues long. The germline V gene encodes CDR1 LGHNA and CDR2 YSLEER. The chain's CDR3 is CARSQDSTGELFF. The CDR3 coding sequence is TGCGCCCGCAGCCAAGACAGCACCGGGGAGCTGTTTTTT.

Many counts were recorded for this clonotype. The CDR3 is CASSLPLAGAANEQFF. The CDR3, as DNA: TGTGCCAGCAGCTTACCCCTAGCGGGGGCAGCCAATGAGCAGTTCTTC. The V call is TRBV11-2, the J call TRBJ2-1, with 10 nucleotides matching TRBD2. This CDR3 is 16 amino acids long. CDR1 and CDR2 from the germline V gene are SGHAT and FQNNGV. V was pared by 2 bases and J by 6 bases, with 7 bases of the junction left unmatched.

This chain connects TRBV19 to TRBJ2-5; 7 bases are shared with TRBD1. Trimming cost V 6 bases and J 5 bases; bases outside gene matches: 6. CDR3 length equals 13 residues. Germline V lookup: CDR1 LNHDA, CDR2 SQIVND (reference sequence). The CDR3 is CASRGGGYETQYF. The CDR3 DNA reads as TGTGCCAGTAGAGGGGGCGGGTATGAGACCCAGTACTTC.

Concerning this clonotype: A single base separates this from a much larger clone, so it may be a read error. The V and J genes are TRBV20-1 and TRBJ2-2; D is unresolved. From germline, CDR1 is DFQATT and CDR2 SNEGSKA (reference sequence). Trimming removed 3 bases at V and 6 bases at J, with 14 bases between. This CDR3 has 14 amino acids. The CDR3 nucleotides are TGCAGTGCTAGGGACGGCCTTGGCGCCGGGGAGCTGTTTTTT. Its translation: CSARDGLGAGELFF.

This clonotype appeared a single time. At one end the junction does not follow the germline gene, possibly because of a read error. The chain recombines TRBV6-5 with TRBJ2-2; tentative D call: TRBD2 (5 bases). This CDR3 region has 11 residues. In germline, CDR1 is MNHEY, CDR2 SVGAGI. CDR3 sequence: CASRDTGELVF. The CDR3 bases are TGTGCCAGTCGGGATACCGGGGAGCTGGTTTTT.

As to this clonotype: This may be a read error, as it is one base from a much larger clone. The CDR3 sequence: CSVDSGYNERFF. CDR3 DNA: TGCAGCGTTGATTCTGGGTACAATGAGCGGTTCTTC. The chain combines TRBV29-1 with TRBJ2-1; no clear D. Per the germline V gene, CDR1 is SQVTM and CDR2 is ANQGSEA. The CDR3 consists of 12 residues.

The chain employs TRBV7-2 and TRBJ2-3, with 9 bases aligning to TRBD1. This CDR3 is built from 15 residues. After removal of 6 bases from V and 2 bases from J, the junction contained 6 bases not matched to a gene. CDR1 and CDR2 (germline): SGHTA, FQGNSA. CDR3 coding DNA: TGTGCCAGCAGGACCGGGACAGGGTTCACAGATACGCAGTATTTT. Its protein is CASRTGTGFTDTQYF. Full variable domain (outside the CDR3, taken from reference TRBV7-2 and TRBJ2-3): GAGVSQSPSNKVTEKGKDVELRCDPISGHTALYWYRQSLGQGLEFLIYFQGNSAPDKSGLPSDRFSAERTGGSVSTLTIQRTQQEDSAVYLCASRTGTGFTDTQYFGPGTRLTVL.

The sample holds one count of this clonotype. CDR3 DNA sequence: TGTGCCAGCAGCTCGGACAGGGGTGATAGCACAGATACGCAGTATTTT. Protein: CASSSDRGDSTDTQYF. The genes are TRBV5-6 and TRBJ2-3; 9 nucleotides line up with TRBD1. Trimming took 3 bases from V and 0 from J; bases not matched to a gene: 5. CDR3 length: 16 amino acids. CDR1 is SGHDT and CDR2 is YYEEEE in the germline V gene.

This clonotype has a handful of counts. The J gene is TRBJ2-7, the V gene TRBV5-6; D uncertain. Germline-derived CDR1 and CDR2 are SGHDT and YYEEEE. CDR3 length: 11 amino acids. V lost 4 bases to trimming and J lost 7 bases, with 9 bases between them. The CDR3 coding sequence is TGTGCCAGCAGCATTCTCAGGGAGCAGTACTTC. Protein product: CASSILREQYF. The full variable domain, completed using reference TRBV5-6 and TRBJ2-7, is DAGVTQSPTHLIKTRGQQVTLRCSPKSGHDTVSWYQQALGQGPQFIFQYYEEEERQRGNFPDRFSGHQFPNYSSELNVNALLLGDSALYLCASSILREQYFGPGTRLTVT.

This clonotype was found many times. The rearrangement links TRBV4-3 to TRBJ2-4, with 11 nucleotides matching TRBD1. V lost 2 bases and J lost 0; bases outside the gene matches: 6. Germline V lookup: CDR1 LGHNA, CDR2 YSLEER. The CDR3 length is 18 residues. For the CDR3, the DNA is TGCGCCAGCAGCCAACGGACAGGGGGCCCGGTAGCCAAAAACATTCAGTACTTC. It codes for CASSQRTGGPVAKNIQYF.

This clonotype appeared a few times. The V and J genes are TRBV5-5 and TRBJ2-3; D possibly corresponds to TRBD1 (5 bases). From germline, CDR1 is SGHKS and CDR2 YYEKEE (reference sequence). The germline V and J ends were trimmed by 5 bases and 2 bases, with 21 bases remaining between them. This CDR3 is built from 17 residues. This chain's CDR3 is CASSYDMGPAFTDTQYF. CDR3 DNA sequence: TGTGCCAGCAGTTATGACATGGGGCCCGCTTTCACAGATACGCAGTATTTT. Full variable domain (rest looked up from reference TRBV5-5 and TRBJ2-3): DAGVTQSPTHLIKTRGQQVTLRCSPISGHKSVSWYQQVLGQGPQFIFQYYEKEERGRGNFPDRFSARQFPNYSSELNVNALLLGDSALYLCASSYDMGPAFTDTQYFGPGTRLTVL.

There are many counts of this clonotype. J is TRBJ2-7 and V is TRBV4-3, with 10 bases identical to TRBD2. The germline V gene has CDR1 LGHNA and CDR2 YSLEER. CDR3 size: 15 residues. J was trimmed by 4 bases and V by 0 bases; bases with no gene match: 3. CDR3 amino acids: CASSQDRTSGYEQYF. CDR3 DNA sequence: TGCGCCAGCAGCCAAGATAGGACTAGCGGATACGAGCAGTACTTC.

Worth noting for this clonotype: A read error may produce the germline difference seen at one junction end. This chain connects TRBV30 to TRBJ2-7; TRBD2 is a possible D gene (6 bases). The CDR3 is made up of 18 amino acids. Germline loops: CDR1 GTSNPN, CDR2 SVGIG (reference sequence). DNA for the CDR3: TGTGCCTGGAACCCCGGCCCCTTTCTAGCGACGAGCTCCTACGAGCAGCGCTTC. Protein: CAWNPGPFLATSSYEQRF.